This TCR beta chain was sequenced for a study of OX40 agonist ivuxolimab in advanced cancers. Regarding the research as a whole: Ivuxolimab was a fully human IgG2 agonistic monoclonal antibody targeting the costimulatory receptor OX40 (CD134). Intravenous ivuxolimab was administered to patients every 2 weeks at six dose levels: 0.01, 0.1, 0.3, 1.5, 3 and 10 mg/kg. The point of sequencing TCRbeta in the periphery was to test whether ivuxolimab changed TCR sequence diversity and drove clonal T-cell expansion. In the dose-escalation cohort, over 65% of patients were male, and the mean age was approximately 64 years, with a range of roughly 23 to 85. Among the 52 dose-escalation patients, around 20 had hepatocellular carcinoma, around 15 melanoma, 9 renal cell carcinoma and 9 head and neck cancer. Partial responses occurred in three dose-escalation patients, of whom one had hepatocellular carcinoma and two had cutaneous melanoma. Patients were allowed to have had prior anti-PD-1, anti-PD-L1 or anti-CTLA-4 therapy, and more than 35% of the dose-escalation patients had been treated with checkpoint inhibitors. The paper describes the monotherapy dose-escalation part (N = 52 patients) of the phase I trial of ivuxolimab. Summary of the overall study and its limitations: After ivuxolimab, CD8+ T cells had more expanded clones than CD4+ T cells on average. Low levels of normalized T-cell clonal expansion were also shown by some nonresponding patients. Antigen specificity was not determined for the clonally expanded peripheral T cells. Partial responders in the 0.1-3.0 mg/kg groups had among the lowest normalized peripheral clonal expansion, especially among CD8+ T cells. At doses from 0.1 to 3.0 mg/kg, clonal expansion was seen in both CD4+ and CD8+ blood T cells between baseline and week 6.

Patients with autoimmune disease history or receiving systemic immunosuppression were excluded from the trial. Peripheral blood for TCR sequencing was drawn from every dose cohort at baseline, at cycle 4 day 1 and at cycle 7 day 1. The samples were taken from a phase I, first-in-human, multicenter, open-label dose-escalation trial of ivuxolimab. Adults with locally advanced or metastatic melanoma, renal cell, hepatocellular, or head and neck squamous cell carcinoma were enrolled in the trial. CD4+ and CD8+ T cells were sorted separately from peripheral blood before TCR sequencing. The CDR3 measures 16 amino acids from cysteine to phenylalanine. Only the CDR3 portion is preserved as DNA: 48 bases, with reading frame beginning at the first base. Deletion took 2 bases off V and 2 bases off J, with a span of 13 bases between the germline ends. The germline V gene (reference sequence) supplies CDR1 WNHNN and CDR2 SYGVQD.

Of note for this clone: Its antigen is still unknown. One base away there is no much larger clone; base qualities are not given.

To sequence the TCRbeta CDR3 region, genomic DNA was isolated from the sorted cells. The immunoSEQ Assay was used to sequence the TCRbeta CDR3 regions. In its TCRdb copy, this immuneACCESS table keeps in-frame sequences only and misses some clones. Where compared with another copy, unresolved V genes explain less than half of these, and the others have no known cause. The sample profile shows 60,000 to 65,000 clones; approximately 84% of them were found once. The ten top clones hold 2.5% to 3.5% of the sample. The sample was CD4+ or CD8+ T cells sorted from blood, taken in a trial of the OX40 agonist ivuxolimab. The source of this sequence is an adult with an advanced solid tumor such as melanoma, head and neck, liver or kidney cancer. The V and J genes are TRBV10-1 and TRBJ2-1; possibly the D gene is TRBD2, per 5 matching bases. The CDR3 amino acid sequence is: CASSETRSGTYNEQFF. In nucleotide form, the sequence is TGCGCCAGCAGTGAGACTAGATCGGGGACCTACAATGAGCAGTTCTTC.